The 25 T cell receptor beta chains given below trace back to one sample, sequenced in a study of T cells in Graves' hyperthyroidism and ophthalmopathy. Regions amplified from RNA transcripts were the TCR beta CDR3 regions. RT-PCR in the first round (using the HTBI primer set) targeted the TCR CDR3. TCRdb analysed the multiplex PCR reads with MiXCR anew, one entry per CDR3 protein. The sample holds under 400,000 distinct CDR3 sequences, over 12% seen once. Sequencing input: blood. These receptors were obtained from a woman in her fifties or sixties with Graves' ophthalmopathy.

A remark on this clonotype: A much larger clone is a single base away; this may be a read error. This sequence joins TRBV7-2 and TRBJ1-4; no definite D call. This CDR3 region has 13 residues. Germline loops: CDR1 SGHTA, CDR2 FQGNSA. Trimming removed 5 bases from V and 8 bases from J, with 12 bases in between. The CDR3 spells CASSLDKFEKLFF. The CDR3, as DNA: TGTGCCAGCAGCCTAGACAAGTTCGAAAAACTGTTTTTT. Filled out from reference TRBV7-2 and TRBJ1-4, the complete variable domain reads GAGVSQSPSNKVTEKGKDVELRCDPISGHTALYWYRQSLGQGLEFLIYFQGNSAPDKSGLPSDRFSAERTGGSVSTLTIQRTQQEDSAVYLCASSLDKFEKLFFGSGTQLSVL.

The V call is TRBV13, the J call TRBJ2-6, with D possibly being TRBD1 or TRBD2 (6 bases each). This CDR3 comprises 16 residues. Germline assignment: CDR1 PRHDT and CDR2 FYEKMQ (reference sequence). The germline V and J ends were trimmed by 2 bases and 4 bases, with 12 bases remaining between them. The CDR3 DNA sequence: TGTGCCAGCAGCTTATTCGGGGGCGAAGGGGCCAACGTCCTGACTTTC. Amino acid sequence: CASSLFGGEGANVLTF.

This clonotype was seen at least ten times. The V gene is TRBV2, the J gene TRBJ1-1; tentatively, D is TRBD1 (5 bases). Germline lookup yields CDR1 SNHLY and CDR2 FYNNEI. The V gene lost 8 bases and the J gene lost 5 bases, with 15 bases spanning the gap. The CDR3 has 13 residues. The CDR3 nucleotides read TGTGCCAGCGGCGGGGGGGACCGGACTGAAGCTTTCTTT. Translated: CASGGGDRTEAFF.

This clonotype was seen a handful of times. The rearrangement uses TRBV19 and TRBJ2-1, with TRBD1 matching over 9 bases. Germline trimming cut 3 bases from V and 3 bases from J; bases unmatched to any gene: 6. The CDR3 has 16 amino acids. Germline V gene sequence: CDR1 LNHDA, CDR2 SQIVND (reference sequence). The CDR3 loop reads CASSIPQGAGYNEQFF. The CDR3 bases are TGTGCCAGTAGTATTCCACAGGGGGCAGGCTACAATGAGCAGTTCTTC.

The gene calls are TRBV7-3 and TRBJ1-2; 11 bases align to TRBD1. Germline CDR1 and CDR2: SGHTA and FQGTGA. The V gene end was trimmed by 4 bases and the J gene end by 7 bases; junction bases not matched to a gene: 5. The CDR3 has 14 amino acids. CDR3 in DNA: TGTGCCAGCAGCTCCGGACAGGGGGCTGGTGGCTACACCTTC. Translated, it gives CASSSGQGAGGYTF.

The chain joins TRBV20-1 to TRBJ2-7; tentative D call: TRBD1 (6 bases). This CDR3 spans 13 amino acids. The V gene's germline CDR1 is DFQATT and CDR2 SNEGSKA (reference sequence). The V gene lost 6 bases and the J gene lost 1 base, with 13 bases spanning the gap. This chain's CDR3 is CSARGTISYEQYF. In DNA, the CDR3 is TGCAGTGCCAGGGGCACCATATCCTACGAGCAGTACTTC.

There are many counts of this clonotype. The V and J genes are TRBV3-1 and TRBJ2-1; D gene unclear. The CDR3 is 15 residues long. Germline values: CDR1 LGHDT, CDR2 YNNKEL (reference sequence). The V gene lost 4 bases and the J gene lost 0 bases, with 10 bases spanning the gap. CDR3 sequence: CASSRATRSYNEQFF. The CDR3 DNA reads TGTGCCAGCAGCCGGGCGACCCGCTCCTACAATGAGCAGTTCTTC.

This clonotype came up many times. V and J are TRBV7-8 and TRBJ2-7; tentatively, D is TRBD2 (6 bases). With 5 bases removed from V and 6 bases from J, the gap between germline ends came to 14 bases. The germline CDR1 and CDR2 sequences are SGHVS and FQNEAQ. The CDR3 consists of 13 residues. The CDR3 loop reads CASSPPGESEQYF. CDR3 in DNA: TGTGCCAGCAGCCCCCCGGGGGAAAGCGAGCAGTACTTC.

V usage is TRBV6-1 and J usage is TRBJ2-2; D is unclear. This CDR3 contains 13 residues. V was clipped by 7 bases and J by 1 base, with 7 bases between them. In germline, CDR1 is MNHNS, CDR2 SASEGT. CDR3 protein: CASTRMNTGELFF. The CDR3 DNA follows: TGTGCCAGCACCAGAATGAACACCGGGGAGCTGTTTTTT.

The V and J genes are TRBV7-8 and TRBJ2-1; no firm D call. Germline V CDR1 and CDR2: SGHVS, FQNEAQ. There are 13 residues in the CDR3. Trimming removed 2 bases from V and 5 bases from J, with 7 bases in between. CDR3 DNA sequence: TGTGCCAGCAGCTTAAGGGCCCACAATGAGCAGTTCTTC. It yields the protein CASSLRAHNEQFF.

This clonotype was seen at least ten times. This chain joins TRBV12-3 or TRBV12-4 and TRBJ2-3; D is uncertain. The CDR3 sequence is 13 residues long. The V end lost 3 bases, the J end lost 2 bases, and 6 bases lay between the germline ends. CDR3: CASSFAVTDTQYF. In DNA, the CDR3 is TGTGCCAGCAGTTTTGCAGTCACAGATACGCAGTATTTT.

The CDR3 here is CAWSGGTGQGYTF. The CDR3 coding sequence is TGTGCCTGGAGTGGCGGGACAGGGCAGGGCTACACCTTC. J is TRBJ1-2 and V is TRBV30; TRBD1 agrees at 9 bases. The CDR3 extends over 13 amino acids. Germline CDR1 GTSNPN, CDR2 SVGIG (reference sequence). V was pared by 1 base and J by 8 bases, with 5 bases of the junction left unmatched.

V and J are TRBV5-6 and TRBJ1-5, with 8 bases aligning to TRBD1. CDR1 SGHDT and CDR2 YYEEEE come from the germline V gene. V lost 5 bases to trimming and J lost 3 bases; unmatched junction nucleotides: 10. The CDR3 covers 16 residues. CDR3 sequence: CASSRTGTGFNQPQHF. The CDR3 DNA reads TGTGCCAGCAGTCGGACCGGGACAGGTTTCAATCAGCCCCAGCATTTT.

This clonotype was observed at least ten times. This rearrangement joins TRBV10-2 to TRBJ2-2; 15 nucleotides match TRBD2. The CDR3 has 19 residues. With 6 bases clipped from V and 2 bases from J, the junction kept 10 bases outside the gene matches. CDR1 WSHSY and CDR2 SAAADI come from the germline V gene. The chain's CDR3 is CASSSGGTSGRPNTGELFF. The DNA for the CDR3 is TGCGCCAGCAGCAGTGGCGGGACTAGCGGGAGGCCTAACACCGGGGAGCTGTTTTTT.

This clonotype was seen more than once but under ten times. The genes are TRBV6-1 and TRBJ2-2; a weak D match, TRBD2 (5 bases). Trimming took 8 bases from V and 4 from J, leaving 14 bases between them. Looked up from germline, CDR1 is MNHNS and CDR2 is SASEGT. The CDR3 extends over 14 amino acids. In nucleotides, the CDR3 is TGTGCCAGCCGAGAGACGGACTTCACCGGGGAGCTGTTTTTT. Translated, it gives CASRETDFTGELFF.

This clonotype occurred many times. V is TRBV24-1 and J is TRBJ1-5, with unresolved D. Germline loops: CDR1 KGHDR, CDR2 SFDVKD. The CDR3 is made up of 15 amino acids. V was shortened by 4 bases and J by 3 bases, with 12 bases between the two germline ends. The DNA of the CDR3 is TGTGCCACCAGTGACAGCACGGAGTACAATCAGCCCCAGCATTTT. The encoded protein is CATSDSTEYNQPQHF.

This clonotype showed up just a few times. This chain uses TRBV7-3 with TRBJ2-6; 10 bases are a match to TRBD1. This CDR3 has 17 residues. V lost 5 bases and J lost 2; bases outside the gene matches: 6. From germline, CDR1 is SGHTA and CDR2 FQGTGA. CDR3 amino acids: CASSPGQGKAGANVLTF. As DNA, the CDR3 is TGTGCCAGCAGCCCGGGACAGGGGAAGGCTGGGGCCAACGTCCTGACTTTC.

As for this clonotype: The junction departs from the called germline gene at one end, perhaps through a read error. This chain joins TRBV5-1 and TRBJ2-7, with D possibly being TRBD1 or TRBD2 (5 bases each). This CDR3 region has 15 residues. CDR1 is SGHRS, CDR2 YFSETQ, per germline. The CDR3 is CARSLDWDVSYEQYF. DNA of the CDR3: TGCGCCCGCAGCTTGGACTGGGACGTCTCCTACGAGCAGTACTTC.

This clonotype has at least ten counts. The gene calls are TRBV10-3 and TRBJ2-1, with D possibly matching TRBD2 (7 bases). The CDR3 loop spans 15 amino acids. Per the germline V gene, CDR1 is ENHRY and CDR2 is SYGVKD. The V gene lost 7 bases and the J gene lost 4 bases, with 17 bases spanning the gap. The CDR3 protein is CAIKGWEGDYNEQFF. The DNA of the CDR3 is TGTGCCATCAAGGGGTGGGAGGGGGATTACAATGAGCAGTTCTTC.

The table lists this clonotype with many counts. The chain has TRBV6-2 or TRBV6-3 and TRBJ1-1, with 8 bases aligning to TRBD1. This CDR3 comprises 14 residues. Looked up from germline, CDR1 is MNHEY and CDR2 is SVGEGT. J gave up 1 base and V 6 bases, and 4 bases lay outside the gene matches. CDR3 protein: CASRWTGSNTEAFF. CDR3 coding DNA: TGTGCCAGCAGATGGACAGGGTCGAACACTGAAGCTTTCTTT.

Worth noting for this clonotype: A much larger clonotype is one base distant, so this may be a read error. This rearrangement joins TRBV28 to TRBJ2-5; D uncertain. Trimming removed 4 bases from V and 2 bases from J, with 11 bases in between. The CDR3 spans 14 residues. Germline V gene data show CDR1 as MDHEN and CDR2 as SYDVKM. The chain's CDR3 is CASSSYRPQETQYF. Written as DNA, the CDR3 is TGTGCCAGCAGTTCTTACCGGCCTCAAGAGACCCAGTACTTC.

The J gene is TRBJ2-3, the V gene TRBV9; the D is unclear. The ends were cut back, 0 bases at V and 8 bases at J, with 13 bases in the middle. The germline gives CDR1 SGDLS, CDR2 YYNGEE. CDR3 length: 14 amino acids. The CDR3 spells CASSVEGSGSTQYF. The CDR3 DNA reads as TGTGCCAGCAGCGTAGAGGGTTCGGGTAGTACGCAGTATTTT.

Many counts were recorded for this clonotype. The chain couples TRBV28 to TRBJ2-1, with 9 bases matching TRBD2. Trimming cost V 3 bases and J 5 bases; bases outside gene matches: 5. CDR3 size: 15 residues. Germline V gene sequence: CDR1 MDHEN, CDR2 SYDVKM. The CDR3 nucleotides read TGTGCCAGCAGTTTTTGGACTAGCGTTAACAATGAGCAGTTCTTC. It codes for CASSFWTSVNNEQFF.

At least ten counts were recorded for this clonotype. V gene TRBV6-1 combines with J gene TRBJ2-5; D remains unclear. Trimming took off 7 bases at V and 5 bases at J, with 8 bases between the two ends. The germline V gene has CDR1 MNHNS and CDR2 SASEGT. The CDR3 consists of 11 residues. The CDR3: CASTGTETQYF. The CDR3 bases are TGTGCCAGCACGGGTACCGAGACCCAGTACTTC.

The chain carries TRBV7-2 and TRBJ2-1, with D possibly being TRBD2 (6 bases). Between the trimmed V and J ends, which lost 4 bases and 8 bases, there was a span of 18 bases. The CDR3 is made up of 15 amino acids. Germline lookup yields CDR1 SGHTA and CDR2 FQGNSA. The CDR3 sequence: CASSYMTGGIYEQFF. DNA of the CDR3: TGTGCCAGCAGCTACATGACTGGCGGGATTTATGAGCAGTTCTTC.